The T cell receptor beta chain under discussion was sequenced for a study of T-cell reconstitution after alpha-beta-depleted transplantation in children. General observations from the study: One year after transplant, T-cell counts and diversity came mostly from newly produced T cells. As was reported, about two months after transplant, alpha-beta T cells came from several hundred expanded graft clones. TCRbeta diversity was high at day 60 in some patients (a result of surviving recipient T cells and thymic progenitors).

The CDR3 has 16 residues. Trimming cost V 7 bases and J 3 bases; bases outside gene matches: 13. Unique molecular identifiers were used to barcode this TCRbeta library. TCRdb independently ran MiXCR on the PCR reads; one entry per CDR3 protein. The sample contains about 510,000 distinct CDR3 sequences, 10% to 12% of which appear only once. Turning to this clonotype: Antigen unknown.

Specimen: PBMCs, mostly from graft donor cells, collected 180 days after TCRalphabeta/CD19-depleted stem cell transplant. The chain uses TRBV12-3 or TRBV12-4 and TRBJ2-3; 7 nucleotides align to TRBD2. This sequence was found in a female patient aged 2-10 years who had a stem cell transplant for aplastic anemia, so the T cells may come from the graft donor. This CDR3 is CASTPSGGRATDTQYF. Written as DNA, the CDR3 is TGTGCCAGCACCCCTTCGGGCGGGAGAGCGACAGATACGCAGTATTTT.